A selection of T cell receptor beta chains follows, all from one sample in a study of T cells in Graves' hyperthyroidism and ophthalmopathy. MiXCR, applied by TCRdb to the multiplex PCR reads, yields one record per CDR3 protein. The table has hundreds of thousands of distinct CDR3 sequences, 38% seen once. The sequenced sample consisted of blood. These receptors originate from a man between 18 and 35 years old with Graves' hyperthyroidism. CDR3s include the opening cysteine and the closing phenylalanine or tryptophan. The D gene is left open where the match is weak. Clone size is given for some rows only: seen once, a few or many times, or a class if the clone is expanded.

V gene: TRBV14; clone size: NA; J gene: TRBJ1-6; D gene: NA; CDR3 protein: CASSQDVRGVSYNSPLHF; CDR3 DNA: TGTGCCAGCAGCCAAGATGTTCGGGGAGTCTCCTATAATTCACCCCTCCACTTT
V gene: TRBV2; clone size: NA; J gene: TRBJ1-2; D gene: NA; CDR3 protein: CASSRQDNGYTF; CDR3 DNA: TGTGCCAGCAGCAGACAGGACAATGGCTACACCTTC
V gene: TRBV9; clone size: many; J gene: TRBJ2-5; D gene: NA; CDR3 protein: CASSVDPQVETQYF; CDR3 DNA: TGTGCCAGCAGCGTAGACCCACAGGTGGAGACCCAGTACTTC
V gene: TRBV29-1; clone size: many; J gene: TRBJ2-7; D gene: TRBD1; CDR3 protein: CSAGRDRGYEQYF; CDR3 DNA: TGCAGCGCCGGCCGGGACAGGGGCTACGAGCAGTACTTC
V gene: TRBV20-1; clone size: many; J gene: TRBJ1-6; D gene: NA; CDR3 protein: CSARLSSYNSPLHF; CDR3 DNA: TGCAGTGCTAGACTAAGCTCCTATAATTCACCCCTCCACTTT
V gene: TRBV12-5; clone size: NA; J gene: TRBJ1-1; D gene: TRBD1; CDR3 protein: CASGLTGVVTEAFF; CDR3 DNA: TGTGCTAGTGGTTTGACAGGGGTGGTGACTGAAGCTTTCTTT
V gene: TRBV7-2; clone size: few; J gene: TRBJ2-5; D gene: NA; CDR3 protein: CASSLGTFQETQYF; CDR3 DNA: TGTGCCAGCAGCTTGGGGACTTTCCAAGAGACCCAGTACTTC
V gene: TRBV6-5; clone size: NA; J gene: TRBJ1-5; D gene: TRBD1; CDR3 protein: CASGRSGTGSNQPQHF; CDR3 DNA: TGTGCCAGCGGTCGATCAGGGACAGGCAGCAATCAGCCCCAGCATTTT
V gene: TRBV18; clone size: NA; J gene: TRBJ1-4; D gene: NA; CDR3 protein: CASSPLQGGEEKLFF; CDR3 DNA: TGTGCCAGCTCACCACTACAGGGAGGAGAAGAAAAACTGTTTTTT
V gene: TRBV5-1; clone size: NA; J gene: TRBJ2-5; D gene: TRBD2; CDR3 protein: CASSVTSGGTQYF; CDR3 DNA: TGTGCCAGCAGCGTAACTAGCGGGGGGACCCAGTACTTC
V gene: TRBV10-1; clone size: many; J gene: TRBJ2-5; D gene: NA; CDR3 protein: CASSEFIGSETQYF; CDR3 DNA: TGCGCCAGCAGTGAGTTCATAGGTTCAGAGACCCAGTACTTC
V gene: TRBV5-1; clone size: many; J gene: TRBJ1-1; D gene: NA; CDR3 protein: CASSLAEDHTEAFF; CDR3 DNA: TGCGCCAGCAGCTTGGCCGAAGATCACACTGAAGCTTTCTTT
V gene: TRBV10-3; clone size: NA; J gene: TRBJ2-7; D gene: NA; CDR3 protein: CAISESGIAGYYEQYF; CDR3 DNA: TGTGCCATCAGTGAGTCGGGAATTGCGGGGTACTACGAGCAGTACTTC
V gene: TRBV7-9; clone size: NA; J gene: TRBJ2-7; D gene: TRBD1; CDR3 protein: CASSPDRLFYEQYF; CDR3 DNA: TGTGCCAGCAGCCCGGACAGGTTATTCTACGAGCAGTACTTC
V gene: TRBV15; clone size: many; J gene: TRBJ1-3; D gene: NA; CDR3 protein: CATSVGAGNTIYF; CDR3 DNA: TGTGCCACCAGCGTGGGTGCTGGAAACACCATATATTTT
V gene: TRBV5-1; clone size: many; J gene: TRBJ1-1; D gene: NA; CDR3 protein: CASSFQQGDTEAFF; CDR3 DNA: TGCGCCAGCAGCTTCCAACAGGGAGATACTGAAGCTTTCTTT
V gene: TRBV25-1; clone size: NA; J gene: TRBJ1-1; D gene: NA; CDR3 protein: CACSVGKGTEAFF; CDR3 DNA: TGTGCCTGCAGTGTAGGGAAGGGCACTGAAGCTTTCTTT
V gene: TRBV12-3/TRBV12-4; clone size: NA; J gene: TRBJ2-7; D gene: TRBD1; CDR3 protein: CASSNPGTGSHEQYF; CDR3 DNA: TGTGCCAGCAGCAATCCCGGGACAGGGAGCCACGAGCAGTACTTC
V gene: TRBV7-9; clone size: NA; J gene: TRBJ2-2; D gene: NA; CDR3 protein: CASSSGPSKTGELFF; CDR3 DNA: TGTGCCAGCAGCTCGGGACCGTCGAAAACCGGGGAGCTGTTTTTT
V gene: TRBV7-8; clone size: few; J gene: TRBJ1-1; D gene: TRBD1; CDR3 protein: CASSFTRQGEAFF; CDR3 DNA: TGTGCCAGCAGCTTTACTAGACAGGGCGAGGCTTTCTTT
V gene: TRBV2; clone size: NA; J gene: TRBJ2-5; D gene: TRBD2; CDR3 protein: CASSHRGGETQYF; CDR3 DNA: TGTGCCAGCTCCCACCGGGGGGGAGAGACCCAGTACTTC
V gene: TRBV2; clone size: NA; J gene: TRBJ2-5; D gene: NA; CDR3 protein: CASSSDSGQETQYF; CDR3 DNA: TGCGCCAGCAGCTCGGACAGCGGACAAGAGACCCAGTACTTC
V gene: TRBV19; clone size: many; J gene: TRBJ1-1; D gene: NA; CDR3 protein: CASSIGRSTEAFF; CDR3 DNA: TGTGCCAGTAGTATCGGCAGGAGCACTGAAGCTTTCTTT
V gene: TRBV27; clone size: NA; J gene: TRBJ2-7; D gene: TRBD2; CDR3 protein: CASSLGLAGVQYF; CDR3 DNA: TGTGCCAGCAGTCTGGGACTAGCGGGAGTGCAGTACTTC
V gene: TRBV20-1; clone size: NA; J gene: TRBJ1-2; D gene: NA; CDR3 protein: CSATQGLGYTF; CDR3 DNA: TGCAGTGCTACACAGGGACTTGGCTACACCTTC
V gene: TRBV10-3; clone size: NA; J gene: TRBJ1-2; D gene: NA; CDR3 protein: CAISPGPENYGYTF; CDR3 DNA: TGTGCCATCAGTCCTGGGCCGGAGAACTATGGCTACACCTTC
V gene: TRBV7-6; clone size: NA; J gene: TRBJ2-7; D gene: NA; CDR3 protein: CASSLGGPNYEQYF; CDR3 DNA: TGTGCCAGCAGCTTGGGGGGACCCAACTACGAGCAGTACTTC
V gene: TRBV10-3; clone size: NA; J gene: TRBJ2-7; D gene: NA; CDR3 protein: CAISERSGHDGQYF; CDR3 DNA: TGTGCCATCAGTGAGAGGTCGGGCCACGACGGGCAGTACTTC
V gene: TRBV2; clone size: NA; J gene: TRBJ2-7; D gene: TRBD2; CDR3 protein: CASSSYPLAGGPYEQYF; CDR3 DNA: TGTGCCAGCAGTTCCTACCCCCTAGCGGGGGGGCCGTACGAGCAGTACTTC
V gene: TRBV29-1; clone size: NA; J gene: TRBJ1-5; D gene: NA; CDR3 protein: CSVEVAGGGRQPQHF; CDR3 DNA: TGCAGCGTTGAGGTAGCGGGAGGGGGTAGGCAGCCCCAGCATTTT
V gene: TRBV19; clone size: NA; J gene: TRBJ1-2; D gene: TRBD1; CDR3 protein: CASRAEGAINYGYTF; CDR3 DNA: TGTGCCAGTAGAGCTGAGGGGGCGATCAACTATGGCTACACCTTC
V gene: TRBV20-1; clone size: few; J gene: TRBJ2-5; D gene: NA; CDR3 protein: CSAAQGVAGQETQYF; CDR3 DNA: TGCAGTGCGGCGCAGGGGGTGGCGGGACAAGAGACCCAGTACTTC
V gene: TRBV6-5; clone size: few; J gene: TRBJ2-7; D gene: NA; CDR3 protein: CASSPDKALEQYF; CDR3 DNA: TGTGCCAGCAGTCCGGACAAAGCACTCGAGCAGTACTTC
V gene: TRBV25-1; clone size: many; J gene: TRBJ1-1; D gene: NA; CDR3 protein: CASKDTNTEAFF; CDR3 DNA: TGTGCCAGCAAGGACACGAACACTGAAGCTTTCTTT
V gene: TRBV29-1; clone size: NA; J gene: TRBJ1-4; D gene: NA; CDR3 protein: CSADGTNEKLFF; CDR3 DNA: TGCAGCGCCGACGGGACAAATGAAAAACTGTTTTTT
V gene: TRBV14; clone size: many; J gene: TRBJ2-5; D gene: NA; CDR3 protein: CASSQGGVVTQYF; CDR3 DNA: TGTGCCAGCAGCCAAGGGGGCGTGGTGACCCAGTACTTC
V gene: TRBV7-2; clone size: few; J gene: TRBJ2-5; D gene: TRBD2; CDR3 protein: CASSYQAGGRETQYF; CDR3 DNA: TGTGCCAGCAGCTACCAGGCGGGAGGGCGGGAGACCCAGTACTTC
V gene: TRBV2; clone size: many; J gene: TRBJ1-4; D gene: TRBD1; CDR3 protein: CATGDRADEKLFF; CDR3 DNA: TGTGCCACCGGGGACAGGGCTGACGAAAAACTGTTTTTT
V gene: TRBV7-2; clone size: few; J gene: TRBJ1-5; D gene: NA; CDR3 protein: CASSLVLGVNQPQHF; CDR3 DNA: TGTGCCAGCAGCTTAGTACTCGGGGTTAATCAGCCCCAGCATTTT
V gene: TRBV29-1; clone size: few; J gene: TRBJ1-1; D gene: NA; CDR3 protein: CSFGAQQLNTEAFF; CDR3 DNA: TGCAGCTTTGGGGCACAGCAGCTAAACACTGAAGCTTTCTTT
V gene: TRBV12-3/TRBV12-4; clone size: NA; J gene: TRBJ2-7; D gene: NA; CDR3 protein: CASSLKQGTPSAYF; CDR3 DNA: TGTGCCAGCAGTTTAAAACAGGGTACTCCCTCGGCGTACTTC
V gene: TRBV6-1; clone size: NA; J gene: TRBJ2-5; D gene: TRBD1; CDR3 protein: CASRQTGAAGETQYF; CDR3 DNA: TGTGCCAGCAGACAAACAGGGGCGGCAGGGGAGACCCAGTACTTC
V gene: TRBV25-1; clone size: many; J gene: TRBJ2-7; D gene: NA; CDR3 protein: CASKAGLSGSYEQYF; CDR3 DNA: TGTGCCAGCAAGGCCGGACTTTCCGGCTCCTACGAGCAGTACTTC
V gene: TRBV7-3; clone size: once; J gene: TRBJ1-3; D gene: NA; CDR3 protein: CASSRPRDTLRTIYF; CDR3 DNA: TGTGCCAGCAGCCGACCCCGGGACACCCTCCGGACCATATATTTT
V gene: TRBV10-3; clone size: NA; J gene: TRBJ1-4; D gene: TRBD1; CDR3 protein: CAITPGGAGNEKLFF; CDR3 DNA: TGTGCCATCACCCCAGGGGGAGCAGGCAATGAAAAACTGTTTTTT
V gene: TRBV19; clone size: many; J gene: TRBJ1-4; D gene: NA; CDR3 protein: CASSLSDWKEKLFF; CDR3 DNA: TGTGCCAGTAGTCTCTCGGACTGGAAGGAAAAACTGTTTTTT
V gene: TRBV15; clone size: many; J gene: TRBJ2-5; D gene: NA; CDR3 protein: CATSSPQETQYF; CDR3 DNA: TGTGCCACCAGCAGTCCTCAAGAGACCCAGTACTTC
V gene: TRBV5-1; clone size: NA; J gene: TRBJ1-1; D gene: NA; CDR3 protein: CASSFSNSLTEAFF; CDR3 DNA: TGCGCCAGCAGCTTCTCTAACAGCCTCACTGAAGCTTTCTTT
V gene: TRBV29-1; clone size: NA; J gene: TRBJ2-1; D gene: TRBD2; CDR3 protein: CSVEPGLANNEQFF; CDR3 DNA: TGCAGCGTTGAACCCGGACTAGCCAACAATGAGCAGTTCTTC